This T cell receptor (beta chain) was sequenced for a study of T cell repertoires in cytomegalovirus infection. With respect to this clonotype: Its specificity is unknown.

TCRdb passed the reads through MiXCR, listing each CDR3 protein once. The data hold some 920,000 distinct CDR3 sequences, with 31% observed a single time. The TCR sequence derives from a human donor in good health (CMV status not recorded). Some clones in this sample may be carry-over from other donors' samples. The material was cultured CD8+ T cells from PBMCs, obtained from culture after CMV antigen stimulation.

The CDR3 bases are TGTGCCAGCAGCGGACAGGCCTACAATGAGCAGTTCTTC. As protein: CASSGQAYNEQFF. This chain links TRBV6-6 with TRBJ2-1, with 7 nucleotides matching TRBD1. With V trimmed by 6 bases and J by 2 bases, 1 base remained unmatched. This CDR3 contains 13 residues. Germline V gene sequence: CDR1 MNHNY, CDR2 SVGAGI (reference sequence).